This TCR beta chain was recovered during a study of T cell responses to AZD1222 COVID-19 vaccine. Whole-study results and caveats: Only five to seven AZD1222 recipients were seropositive at baseline. Increases in Spike-specific TCR breadth and depth were seen after two AZD1222 doses.

The CDR3 covers 15 residues. V lost 10 bases to trimming and J lost 7 bases, with 23 bases between them. Germline V gene data show CDR1 as SGHRS and CDR2 as YFSETQ. This table comes from immunoSEQ multiplex PCR, and its TCRdb copy is limited to in-frame clones, with some not included. Seen here are roughly 190,000 clones, just over 90% observed once, and the top ten hold approximately 4%. Notes on this clone: Antigen specificity is unknown.

The rearrangement joins TRBV5-1 to TRBJ1-4, with D perhaps TRBD1 (6 bases). Source: peripheral blood, taken 28 days after the second dose of the MenACWY control vaccine. This clonotype was sampled from an adult who received the MenACWY meningococcal vaccine as a control. In nucleotides, the CDR3 is TGCGCCTCATCGGCGAGGGGGGTTCCGGGTGAAAAACTGTTTTTT. Its protein product is CASSARGVPGEKLFF.